The 25 T cell receptor beta chains given below trace back to one sample, sequenced in a study of cytomegalovirus exposure and HLA in healthy donors (dated by TCRdb to about 2017). The method behind the library was the immunoSEQ multiplex PCR assay. A mixture of 60 forward primers for TCR Vbeta segments and 13 reverse primers for TCR Jbeta segments was used in the multiplex PCR. TCRdb mirrors the immuneACCESS table, restricted to in-frame sequences. Some clones are absent from its copies; in checked studies, under half trace to an unresolved V gene, and the reason for the others is unknown. The sample's own table lists about 130,000 clones. The ten largest make up around 2.9% of the sample. Specimen: PBMCs. All receptors come from a man aged 30 to 45 in good health and CMV-seronegative.

V gene TRBV7-2 combines with J gene TRBJ2-5, with a possible D match to TRBD2 (6 bases). CDR1 SGHTA and CDR2 FQGNSA come from the germline V gene. Between the trimmed V and J ends, which lost 2 bases and 2 bases, there was a span of 9 bases. The CDR3 is made up of 14 amino acids. In DNA form, the CDR3 reads TGTGCCAGCAGCTTAATCGCGGGGCAAGAGACCCAGTACTTC. Encoded protein: CASSLIAGQETQYF. The variable domain in full, completed from reference TRBV7-2 and TRBJ2-5, reads GAGVSQSPSNKVTEKGKDVELRCDPISGHTALYWYRQSLGQGLEFLIYFQGNSAPDKSGLPSDRFSAERTGGSVSTLTIQRTQQEDSAVYLCASSLIAGQETQYFGPGTRLLVL.

The chain joins TRBV4-2 to TRBJ1-5, with 10 positions matching TRBD1. The V gene's germline CDR1 is LGHNA and CDR2 YNFKEQ. The CDR3 contains 16 residues. After removal of 4 bases from V and 3 bases from J, the junction contained 6 bases not matched to a gene. The CDR3 bases are TGTGCCAGCAGCCTCGGGGGACAGGGGATCAATCAGCCCCAGCATTTT. Protein sequence: CASSLGGQGINQPQHF.

This chain joins TRBV19 and TRBJ2-5, with D unresolved. Looked up from germline, CDR1 is LNHDA and CDR2 is SQIVND (reference sequence). Trimming stripped 3 bases from V and 8 bases from J, with 7 bases between. The CDR3 runs 11 residues. CDR3 bases: TGTGCCAGTAGTATTAAGACTACCCAGTACTTC. Translating it yields CASSIKTTQYF.

This chain connects TRBV18 to TRBJ1-1, with 8 bases matching TRBD1. CDR3 length equals 14 residues. Unmatched junction bases numbered 3, after V lost 3 bases and J lost 3 bases. From germline, CDR1 is KGHSH and CDR2 LQKENI. The CDR3 loop is CASSPNRGDTEAFF. CDR3 nucleotides: TGTGCCAGCTCACCGAACAGGGGGGACACTGAAGCTTTCTTT.

J is TRBJ2-3 and V is TRBV2; the match to TRBD1 covers 8 bases. This CDR3 has 16 amino acids. The V gene's germline CDR1 is SNHLY and CDR2 FYNNEI. V lost 5 bases and J lost 4; bases outside the gene matches: 11. The CDR3 DNA sequence: TGTGCCAGCAGTCGCGGAACGGACAGGGTTGCAGATACGCAGTATTTT. Protein product: CASSRGTDRVADTQYF.

The rearrangement links TRBV28 to TRBJ2-7; the D is unclear. This CDR3 is 12 amino acids long. The ends were cut back, 4 bases at V and 6 bases at J, with 10 bases in the middle. CDR1 MDHEN and CDR2 SYDVKM come from the germline V gene. The CDR3 reads CASSSQATEQYF. The DNA for the CDR3 is TGTGCCAGCAGTTCCCAAGCTACCGAGCAGTACTTC.

The CDR3 reads CASSERLGALGGANVLTF. The DNA for the CDR3 is TGTGCCAGCAGCGAGCGACTGGGAGCTCTGGGTGGGGCCAACGTCCTGACTTTC. The chain uses TRBV9 and TRBJ2-6, with a weak D call TRBD2 (5 bases). Trimming stripped 3 bases from V and 3 bases from J, with 19 bases between. Germline CDR1 reads SGDLS; CDR2 reads YYNGEE. This CDR3 region has 18 residues.

The genes are TRBV5-6 and TRBJ1-5; D may be TRBD1 (5 bases). Per the germline V gene, CDR1 is SGHDT and CDR2 is YYEEEE. Trimming shortened V by 0 bases and J by 0 bases, and 10 bases separated the two germline ends. CDR3 size: 16 residues. CDR3 protein: CASSLAREYSNQPQHF. The CDR3 nucleotides are TGTGCCAGCAGCTTGGCCAGGGAATATAGCAATCAGCCCCAGCATTTT.

V gene TRBV7-9 combines with J gene TRBJ2-1; no firm D call. V lost 1 base and J 4 bases, leaving 8 bases between the germline ends. In germline, CDR1 is SEHNR, CDR2 FQNEAQ (reference sequence). There are 14 residues in the CDR3. CDR3: CASSLVLGYNEQFF. For the CDR3, the DNA is TGTGCCAGCAGCTTAGTCCTAGGTTACAATGAGCAGTTCTTC.

The V and J genes are TRBV19 and TRBJ1-2, with D unclear. Germline CDR1 is LNHDA and CDR2 is SQIVND (reference sequence). V was trimmed by 7 bases and J by 3 bases, leaving 12 bases between them. The CDR3 contains 13 residues. The CDR3 loop reads CASNPNPDYGYTF. CDR3 coding DNA: TGTGCCAGTAACCCGAACCCGGACTATGGCTACACCTTC.

The rearrangement links TRBV10-3 to TRBJ1-4; 7 bases fit TRBD1. Germline trimming cut 6 bases from V and 5 bases from J; bases unmatched to any gene: 6. This CDR3 contains 14 residues. The germline V gene has CDR1 ENHRY and CDR2 SYGVKD. The CDR3 nucleotides read TGTGCCATCAGACGGGCAGGGGGGAATGAAAAACTGTTTTTT. Its translation: CAIRRAGGNEKLFF.

The V gene is TRBV19, the J gene TRBJ2-1; TRBD1 aligns across 9 bases. The germline V gene encodes CDR1 LNHDA and CDR2 SQIVND (reference sequence). Trimming removed 5 bases from V and 9 bases from J; junction bases left unmatched: 5. This CDR3 has 13 residues. The chain's CDR3 is CASSFRQGGEQFF. The CDR3 DNA sequence: TGTGCCAGTAGTTTTCGACAGGGGGGTGAGCAGTTCTTC.

V gene TRBV5-8 combines with J gene TRBJ2-6; D is possibly TRBD1 (6 bases). Germline V gives CDR1 SGHTS, CDR2 YDEGEE. The length of the CDR3 is 16 residues. The ends were cut back, 2 bases at V and 3 bases at J, with 12 bases in the middle. The CDR3 sequence: CASSFRKGDGANVLTF. The CDR3, as DNA: TGTGCCAGCAGCTTCCGAAAGGGGGATGGGGCCAACGTCCTGACTTTC.

With regard to this clone: Other nucleotide sequences from this sample produce the same CDR3. V gene TRBV6-5 combines with J gene TRBJ1-2; possible D gene TRBD1, 6 bases. Trimming took off 2 bases at V and 8 bases at J, with 12 bases between the two ends. The CDR3 length is 13 residues. CDR1 is MNHEY, CDR2 SVGAGI, per germline. The CDR3 loop is CASSYGGAGGYTF. The CDR3 DNA reads as TGTGCCAGCAGTTACGGGGGGGCCGGCGGCTACACCTTC.

CDR3 sequence: CASLLRETQYF. The CDR3 DNA follows: TGTGCCAGCCTCTTGCGGGAGACCCAGTACTTC. The V call is TRBV6-6, the J call TRBJ2-5, with D unresolved. Germline CDR1 MNHNY, CDR2 SVGAGI (reference sequence). The length of the CDR3 is 11 residues. Deletions cut 8 bases from V and 5 bases from J, with 9 bases between.

The CDR3 spells CASSPDRGFPSGGNEQFF. Written as DNA, the CDR3 is TGTGCCAGCAGCCCGGACAGGGGGTTTCCCTCAGGAGGCAATGAGCAGTTCTTC. The chain links TRBV5-5 to TRBJ2-1, with 10 bases matching TRBD1. The CDR3 spans 18 residues. The V gene end was trimmed by 4 bases and the J gene end by 6 bases; junction bases not matched to a gene: 16. Germline V CDR1 and CDR2: SGHKS, YYEKEE (reference sequence).

This chain connects TRBV12-2 to TRBJ2-3; the DNA was not compared with TRBD1, the D call given in the table. TRBV12-2 is designated a pseudogene. The length of the CDR3 is 17 residues. The CDR3 DNA is TGTGCAAGTCGCTTATCTTTGGGTAGCAGGGGTGGAGATACGCAGTATTTT. The encoded protein is CASRLSLGSRGGDTQYF.

Remarks on this clone: Other DNA sequences of this sample code for an identical CDR3. This chain links TRBV28 with TRBJ2-6; the D is unclear. CDR1 MDHEN and CDR2 SYDVKM come from the germline V gene. Between the trimmed V and J ends, which lost 4 bases and 4 bases, there was a span of 5 bases. The CDR3 is 13 amino acids. In DNA form, the CDR3 reads TGTGCCAGCAGTTCTCCCGGGGCCAACGTCCTGACTTTC. This gives the protein CASSSPGANVLTF.

The V and J genes are TRBV28 and TRBJ1-2; D possibly corresponds to TRBD1 (5 bases). Trimming removed 4 bases at V and 7 bases at J, with 16 bases between. The CDR3 is 14 residues long. Germline V gene lookup returns CDR1 MDHEN and CDR2 SYDVKM. The CDR3 region is CASSWSASGGGYTF. For the CDR3, the DNA is TGTGCCAGCAGTTGGAGCGCGTCGGGGGGTGGCTACACCTTC.

The chain links TRBV5-4 to TRBJ2-5; 10 bases fit TRBD2. The CDR3 covers 18 residues. Germline V gene data show CDR1 as SGHNT and CDR2 as YYREEE (reference sequence). J gave up 0 bases and V 3 bases, and 11 bases lay outside the gene matches. CDR3 loop: CASSSAGTSVSYQETQYF. Written as DNA, the CDR3 is TGTGCCAGCAGCTCCGCCGGGACTAGCGTCTCGTACCAAGAGACCCAGTACTTC.

The CDR3 protein is CATPGLTGHEQFF. The CDR3 coding sequence is TGTGCCACCCCGGGACTCACCGGGCATGAGCAGTTCTTC. The chain combines TRBV5-4 with TRBJ2-1; D perhaps matches TRBD2 (6 bases). Trimming shortened V by 9 bases and J by 8 bases, and 18 bases separated the two germline ends. CDR1 is SGHNT, CDR2 YYREEE, per germline (reference sequence). The CDR3 sequence is 13 residues long.

Notes on this clone: The same CDR3 also results from other DNA sequences found in this sample. The CDR3 bases are TGTGCCAGCAGCTCCAAGGTCCTCGGGGACACTGAAGCTTTCTTT. It specifies CASSSKVLGDTEAFF. The chain couples TRBV5-4 to TRBJ1-1; no firm D call. The CDR3 spans 15 residues. Germline V gene lookup returns CDR1 SGHNT and CDR2 YYREEE (reference sequence). Trimming removed 3 bases at V and 3 bases at J, with 15 bases between.

This sequence joins TRBV19 and TRBJ2-7; weak D call: TRBD1 (6 bases). The CDR3 runs to 16 residues. V lost 6 bases and J lost 0, with 18 bases in between. CDR1 and CDR2 from the germline V gene are LNHDA and SQIVND (reference sequence). CDR3 nucleotide sequence: TGTGCCAGTAGCGATGATACAGGACAGAGCTCCTACGAGCAGTACTTC. It translates to CASSDDTGQSSYEQYF.

This rearrangement joins TRBV6-1 to TRBJ2-1; 8 bases are a match to TRBD1. Germline V gene lookup returns CDR1 MNHNS and CDR2 SASEGT. This CDR3 spans 18 amino acids. Trimming removed 0 bases from V and 0 bases from J; junction bases left unmatched: 7. The CDR3 DNA reads as TGTGCCAGCAGTGAAGCGTTTTTCGGGACAGGCTCCTACAATGAGCAGTTCTTC. The encoded protein is CASSEAFFGTGSYNEQFF.

This chain's CDR3 is CASSVATRLAGASPYEQYF. CDR3 DNA sequence: TGTGCCAGCAGCGTAGCTACGAGACTAGCGGGAGCTTCCCCCTACGAGCAGTACTTC. The rearrangement uses TRBV9 and TRBJ2-7, with 12 bases fitting TRBD2. Per germline, CDR1 SGDLS and CDR2 YYNGEE. Unmatched junction bases numbered 12, after V lost 0 bases and J lost 2 bases. This CDR3 comprises 19 residues.